The sequence of this T cell receptor beta chain was determined in a study of chemoradiotherapy in HPV16-positive cancers. Study-level results: HPV-responsive T-cell expansion during chemoradiotherapy was linked to improved recurrence-free survival in HPV16-positive patients. During treatment, candidate HPV-specific clones and E7-related motifs expanded in tumor.

Repeated repertoire sampling spanned the course of chemoradiotherapy. With regard to this clone: What it recognizes is unknown.

TCRdb's table, derived via immunoSEQ multiplex PCR, lists solely in-frame clones and lacks some. Here the sample spans around 29,000 clones, over 80% being singletons. The CDR3 is 14 residues long. The junction had 10 bases not matched to a gene; V was cut back by 7 bases and J by 5 bases. The germline CDR1 and CDR2 sequences are MNHEY and SVGAGI. The J gene is TRBJ2-7, the V gene TRBV6-5, with 8 bases aligning to TRBD2. This receptor was identified in a human donor with HPV-associated anogenital cancer. The material sequenced was blood, taken from a patient who underwent chemoradiotherapy. CDR3 amino acids: CASIIVGRGHEQYF. The CDR3 DNA reads TGTGCCAGCATAATTGTCGGGAGGGGCCACGAGCAGTACTTC.